Listed here is a single T cell receptor (beta chain). Its antigen has not been determined. Within one base of it there is no much larger clone, and no base qualities were kept. The germline V gene sets CDR1 to SQVTM and CDR2 to ANQGSEA. There are 14 amino acids in the CDR3, from cysteine to phenylalanine inclusive. The CDR3 DNA has 42 bases and is translated from base 1. The V end loses 0 bases and the J end loses 4 bases, and a stretch of 12 bases separates them. These data originate in a study of cytomegalovirus exposure and HLA in healthy donors (dated by TCRdb to the late 2010s). As for the study more broadly: In an earlier analysis of fewer than 750 of the donors, 276 Gb of sequence data and about 110 million unique TCR beta sequences from roughly 200 million T cells were reported. About 280 gigabases of sequencing data and approximately 91 million unique TCR sequences made up an early release that covered several hundred HLA-typed donors. Of the roughly 430 genotyped donors, over 70% fell in the genetic ancestry cluster associated with self-reported Caucasian donors. The study was designed to test whether signatures of past pathogen exposure could be identified by cataloging public T cell receptors. The study used immunosequencing to profile the T cell repertoires of several hundred subjects and linked those repertoires to cytomegalovirus serostatus. In addition to the first cohort of 666 subjects, a separate validation cohort of some 120 different subjects was used. High-throughput TCR immunosequencing, statistical association of individual TCRs with disease status, and machine learning were combined to predict cytomegalovirus infection status. To study patterns of TCR occurrence, a later analysis re-analyzed previously published TCR beta repertoires from just over 650 donors and added high-resolution HLA genotyping. In the later analysis, no new phenotypic data were used to find candidate immune exposures; instead, reliance was placed on TCR beta sequences and their occurrence across donors. An earlier analysis of 500 to 750 of the donors applied high-throughput TCR beta sequencing to assess whether each TCR beta V gene segment acted as functional or pseudogenic. Alongside the repertoire data, information on donor age, sex, ethnicity and CMV serostatus was compiled. A later genetic analysis took genome-wide SNP genotypes for about 55% of the 666 donors and used that subset as a discovery cohort. All discovery cohort repertoires had been generated using a single sequencing platform. HLA typing covered class I and class II loci at four-digit resolution. Typing coverage differed by locus: A, B, C, DRB1 and DQB1 were typed in about 629-640 donors, DQA1 in about 500, DPA1 in approximately 610, and DPB1 in 450 to 480. Four to six DR-DQ haplotypes were handled as single units for association and clustering because linkage in the cohort was strong. On average, roughly 240,000 unique TCR beta nucleotide sequences were sequenced per donor among a few hundred genotyped donors of the cohort, with roughly 18% of those sequences being non-productive.

The investigation overall reported the following: The presence/absence analyses assumed that sequencing depth was roughly uniform across donors, and that assumption may not be true. It was suggested by the authors that the approach could potentially be generalized to other disease states and immunological phenotypes. The earlier analysis of fewer than 750 of the donors excluded around 17 rarely observed V segments, including chromosome 9 orphons, because counts were too low. Some IMGT-functional V segments, including TRBV6-2 and TRBV6-3, could not be distinguished by the 87-base-pair reads and were therefore excluded. In a later analysis, HLA-associated TCR beta chains were found to be more clonally expanded and to have lower generation probabilities than equally common non-associated chains. Correlated functional status among segregating V segments might reflect linkage disequilibrium, but an unknown experimental factor could not be ruled out. A further reported finding was that TCR beta sequences accurately predicted the HLA-A and HLA-B alleles for most subjects in the first cohort. According to a later analysis, TCR association rates differed among HLA loci, with DRB1 alleles showing the most associated TCRs and HLA-C alleles showing the fewest. When HLA alleles, especially DR and DQ, strongly co-occurred, attributing TCR associations to individual alleles was difficult. Most TCR sequences were seen in very few donors, while some public TCRs were found in many individuals. In vitro tests confirmed that three of the cytomegalovirus-associated TCR beta chains recognize cytomegalovirus antigens. A later genetic analysis reported fewer N-insertions in productive TCRs among donors in an Asian-associated ancestry cluster than the roughly 700-donor mean. A later genetic analysis associated a missense DCLRE1C variant with V-gene and J-gene trimming of TCR beta chains, and an independent cohort replicated the association. In an earlier analysis of some 500 of the donors, most TCR beta V segments were observed in productive rearrangements about 87% or about 30% of the time, broadly matching IMGT annotations. The classifier was reported to diagnose cytomegalovirus status with high specificity and sensitivity in both the original cohort and the validation cohort. The sequencing pipeline was judged likely to have produced a cluster of highly shared sequence variants as a technical artifact. Specific HLA alleles were associated with some 15,000 TCR beta sequences at a false discovery rate of 0.05 in a later analysis. CMV serostatus was the only immune exposure information available for the cohort. In the study, approximately 160 TCR beta chains were listed as associated with cytomegalovirus. Because some donors lacked HLA typing at each locus, the association tests relied only on the typed subset. In a later analysis, several top co-occurrence clusters were reported to appear linked to parvovirus B19, influenza, CMV and Epstein-Barr virus. The cohort was sequenced for TCR beta chains only, and without alpha or paired-chain data the features that could be detected were limited. A later analysis found that most CMV-associated TCR beta chains appeared HLA-restricted, with HLA associations seemingly driven largely by CMV exposure.

Library preparation employed the immunoSEQ multiplex PCR assay. For the multiplex PCR, a mixture combining 60 forward primers for TCR Vbeta segments and 13 reverse primers for TCR Jbeta segments was used. Amplification of the CDR3 region of rearranged TCR beta genes was performed with a multiplex PCR assay on genomic DNA. The amplified TCR beta libraries were sequenced on the Illumina HiSeq System as 87-base-pair reads. From the authors' description of their analysis: In a later analysis, some 80 million unique TCR beta chains were counted across the roughly 670 repertoires, and approximately 11 million of these chains were shared by at least two donors. To remove PCR and sequencing errors, raw reads were error-corrected and collapsed into unique sequences using a nearest-neighbor algorithm that merged closely related sequences. To assign V, D and J gene segments, CDR3 sequences were aligned to IMGT reference sequences. For a sequence to be retained, at least a six-nucleotide match to both a V gene segment and a J gene segment was required. Rearrangements were classified as productive when the CDR3 lacked stop codons and remained in frame with V and J, and all other rearrangements were classified as non-productive. Following IMGT convention, CDR3 was defined as the stretch from the second conserved V-encoded cysteine up to the conserved J-encoded phenylalanine. Sequences without an unambiguous match to a single V gene segment were excluded from the earlier analysis of approximately 560 of the donors. An earlier analysis of several hundred of the donors called V segments functional above 56.7% productive rearrangements and segregating when the between-donor standard deviation exceeded 5%. A statistical classification framework was built for diagnosing cytomegalovirus status from the catalog of TCR beta chain sequences. In a later analysis, V and J genes were assigned by comparing TCR nucleotide sequences against IMGT/GENE-DB human TR gene sequences. A later analysis assigned CDR3 sequences and most-parsimonious VDJ recombination scenarios with the TCRdist pipeline. In a later analysis, each TCR beta chain was defined by its CDR3 amino acid sequence together with its V-gene family, and reads lacking a unique V-gene family were excluded. In a later analysis, around 600 highly shared, low-generation-probability nucleotide sequences were removed to address suspected cross-contamination and a sequencing artifact. In a later analysis, a clonal expansion index was calculated for each public chain from normalized within-repertoire ranks of inferred template counts. A later analysis computed generation probabilities with a VDJ recombination model fitted to out-of-frame rearrangements, and checked the results against IGoR. Hypergeometric tests were used in a later analysis to score TCR-TCR, TCR-HLA and TCR-CMV co-occurrence, with a repertoire-size bias correction applied to the TCR pairs. To estimate false discovery rates, a later analysis permuted the HLA or CMV assignments 20 times. In a later analysis, co-occurring TCRs were grouped with DBSCAN, and TCRdist sequence similarity was added when clustering was performed within HLA-allele-positive subsets. Repertoires with fewer than 30,000 or more than 120,000 public chains were left out of co-occurrence clustering, as were four to six repertoires with anomalous nucleotide sharing. Drawn from immuneACCESS, this table holds only the in-frame rearrangements with V and J called that TCRdb kept. Clones are partly lost; checked studies trace under half to an unresolved V gene and leave the rest unexplained. The V and J calls and clone size were taken over from that table, and D and trimming were inferred from the DNA. This sample has roughly 190,000 clones in its table, and roughly 87% of those were observed once. Clones ranked in the top ten supply roughly 0.98% of the sample.

The cohort was made up of about 670 healthy bone marrow donors. Cohort members were all nominally healthy when sampled, although unrecorded immune exposures were likely present. The donor was CMV seronegative and belonged to the group of under 400 seronegative cohort members. Each donor provided a peripheral blood sample, and peripheral blood mononuclear cells were used for TCR beta sequencing. Genomic DNA was extracted from the blood cell samples with the Qiagen DNeasy Blood Extraction Kit. Material for sequencing was PBMCs. The chain couples TRBV29-1 to TRBJ1-1; the D segment could be TRBD1, given 5 matching bases. The clonotype comes from a boy aged 2 to 10 in good health and CMV-seronegative. The nucleotide sequence is given as TGCAGCGTTGAAGATAACCAGGGAGGCACTGAAGCTTTCTTT. Its product reads: CSVEDNQGGTEAFF.